Shown below are 23 T cell receptor beta chains from a single sample sequenced in a study of T-cell reconstitution after alpha-beta-depleted transplantation in children. TCRbeta library construction was performed incorporating unique molecular identifiers. Each CDR3 protein is one row after TCRdb ran MiXCR on the PCR reads. Here the sample spans roughly 24,000 distinct CDR3 sequences, approximately 11% being singletons. Sequencing was performed on PBMCs from the stem cell graft donor, taken from the stem cell graft. These receptors were taken from a human donor who donated a stem cell graft to a child with chronic granulomatous disease.

In its sample, this clonotype was seen many times. The genes are TRBV5-4 and TRBJ2-1; D gene uncertain. Trimming took off 4 bases at V and 2 bases at J, with 10 bases between the two ends. This CDR3 is built from 14 residues. The germline V gene has CDR1 SGHNT and CDR2 YYREEE (reference sequence). The CDR3 sequence: CASSPEVAYNEQFF. Here the CDR3 DNA reads TGTGCCAGCAGCCCCGAGGTCGCCTACAATGAGCAGTTCTTC.

This clonotype was seen at least ten times. The chain joins TRBV7-2 to TRBJ2-3; D is possibly TRBD2 (5 bases). Germline V gene data show CDR1 as SGHTA and CDR2 as FQGNSA. This CDR3 spans 14 amino acids. V lost 3 bases and J lost 4, with 11 bases in between. The CDR3 DNA sequence: TGTGCCAGCAGCTTGAGGGTAAGGGCAGATACGCAGTATTTT. It is translated as CASSLRVRADTQYF.

This clonotype was detected ten times or more. This rearrangement joins TRBV12-5 to TRBJ1-2; tentative D call: TRBD1 (6 bases). Germline CDR1 and CDR2: LGHNT and FRNRAP. The CDR3 sequence is 11 residues long. The CDR3 DNA sequence: TGTGCAGCGACGGGGGCCTATGGCTACACCTTC. This translates into CAATGAYGYTF.

Comment on this clonotype: Germline is not matched at one junction end, which may reflect a read error. The rearrangement uses TRBV29-1 and TRBJ1-2; no definite D call. The germline gives CDR1 SQVTM, CDR2 ANQGSEA. There are 9 residues in the CDR3. CDR3 in DNA: TGCAGCGTTGTCTGGCCTTGGGCCTTC. Translating it yields CSVVWPWAF. Drawing the rest from reference TRBV29-1 and TRBJ1-2, the complete variable domain is SAVISQKPSRDICQRGTSLTIQCQVDSQVTMMFWYRQQPGQSLTLIATANQGSEATYESGFVIDKFPISRPNLTFSTLTVSNMSPEDSSIYLCSVVWPWAFGSGTRLTVV.

In the case of this clonotype: A read error may produce the germline difference seen at one junction end. The J gene is TRBJ2-1, the V gene TRBV20-1, with TRBD2 matching over 16 bases. CDR1 DFQATT and CDR2 SNEGSKA come from the germline V gene (reference sequence). The CDR3 totals 18 residues. The CDR3 sequence: CCASSPGTSGGAHNEQFF. The CDR3 nucleotides read TGCTGTGCTTCTAGTCCCGGGACTAGCGGGGGGGCCCACAATGAGCAGTTCTTC.

This clonotype was detected many times. This chain joins TRBV4-3 and TRBJ2-1; D is perhaps TRBD2 (5 bases). Deletions cut 0 bases from V and 5 bases from J, with 8 bases between. Per the germline V gene, CDR1 is LGHNA and CDR2 is YSLEER. This CDR3 has 14 amino acids. CDR3 region: CASSQETTNNEQFF. The CDR3 region has the DNA TGCGCCAGCAGCCAAGAGACGACTAACAATGAGCAGTTCTTC.

Ten or more counts support this clonotype. This chain connects TRBV7-2 to TRBJ2-3; D remains unclear. V gave up 5 bases and J gave up 0 bases, with 6 bases separating them. This CDR3 has 13 residues. Germline CDR1 reads SGHTA; CDR2 reads FQGNSA. The CDR3 nucleotides are TGTGCCAGCAGCCTCTACAGCACAGATACGCAGTATTTT. Translating gives CASSLYSTDTQYF.

The rearrangement uses TRBV6-1 and TRBJ2-1; tentatively, D is TRBD2 (5 bases). V dropped 7 bases and J dropped 7 bases, with 8 bases sitting between them. Germline V gives CDR1 MNHNS, CDR2 SASEGT. The CDR3 has 11 amino acids. CDR3 protein: CASIRGNEQFF. Written as DNA, the CDR3 is TGTGCCAGCATTCGGGGTAATGAGCAGTTCTTC.

Many counts were recorded for this clonotype. The chain is built from TRBV21-1 and TRBJ1-5; TRBD1 was called by the table and not checked on the DNA. TRBV21-1 represents a pseudogene. This CDR3 is built from 16 residues. The CDR3 DNA sequence: TGTGCCAGCAGCGCGGGACAGGAAGATAGCAATCAGCCCCAGCATTTT. Translated, it gives CASSAGQEDSNQPQHF.

This clonotype was detected many times. The chain has TRBV14 and TRBJ1-1; D call uncertain. The V and J ends lost 0 bases and 3 bases respectively, with 11 bases between them. CDR1 SGHDN and CDR2 FVKESK come from the germline V gene. The CDR3 is 15 residues long. CDR3 nucleotide sequence: TGTGCCAGCAGCCAAGATGGGAGAATGTACACTGAAGCTTTCTTT. Protein: CASSQDGRMYTEAFF. Supplemented by reference TRBV14 and TRBJ1-1, the full variable domain reads EAGVTQFPSHSVIEKGQTVTLRCDPISGHDNLYWYRRVMGKEIKFLLHFVKESKQDESGMPNNRFLAERTGGTYSTLKVQPAELEDSGVYFCASSQDGRMYTEAFFGQGTRLTVV.

This clonotype was found many times. The rearrangement joins TRBV27 to TRBJ2-1, with 8 bases fitting TRBD2. The CDR3 totals 17 residues. The germline gives CDR1 MNHEY, CDR2 SMNVEV (reference sequence). The V segment lost 5 bases and the J segment 3 bases; nucleotides outside the gene matches: 12. Here the CDR3 reads CASSPHWREAYYNEQFF. For the CDR3, the DNA is TGTGCCAGCAGTCCCCACTGGCGGGAGGCTTACTACAATGAGCAGTTCTTC.

The V gene is TRBV14, the J gene TRBJ2-1; TRBD2 aligns across 11 bases. CDR1 is SGHDN and CDR2 is FVKESK in the germline V gene. This CDR3 contains 16 residues. Unmatched junction bases numbered 8, after V lost 4 bases and J lost 6 bases. CDR3 region: CASSRVAGGISNEQFF. CDR3 DNA sequence: TGTGCCAGCAGCCGCGTAGCGGGAGGGATTTCCAATGAGCAGTTCTTC.

Ten or more counts support this clonotype. CDR3 in amino acids: CASSLGPDTQYF. CDR3 DNA sequence: TGTGCCAGCAGCTTAGGGCCTGATACGCAGTATTTT. The chain links TRBV7-3 to TRBJ2-3; the D is unclear. The CDR3 extends over 12 amino acids. CDR1 SGHTA and CDR2 FQGTGA come from the germline V gene. V lost 2 bases and J 6 bases, leaving 6 bases between the germline ends. Complete variable domain (other parts from reference TRBV7-3 and TRBJ2-3): GAGVSQTPSNKVTEKGKYVELRCDPISGHTALYWYRQSLGQGPEFLIYFQGTGAADDSGLPNDRFFAVRPEGSVSTLKIQRTERGDSAVYLCASSLGPDTQYFGPGTRLTVL.

The table lists this clonotype with many counts. The chain combines TRBV7-9 with TRBJ2-1, with D possibly being TRBD2 (5 bases). Germline-derived CDR1 and CDR2 are SEHNR and FQNEAQ (reference sequence). V was trimmed by 7 bases and J by 10 bases, leaving 17 bases between them. The CDR3 has 13 residues. The CDR3 here is CASTRRGSEEQFF. The CDR3 region has the DNA TGTGCCAGCACCCGTAGAGGGTCGGAGGAGCAGTTCTTC. Filled out from reference TRBV7-9 and TRBJ2-1, the complete variable domain reads DTGVSQNPRHKITKRGQNVTFRCDPISEHNRLYWYRQTLGQGPEFLTYFQNEAQLEKSRLLSDRFSAERPKGSFSTLEIQRTEQGDSAMYLCASTRRGSEEQFFGPGTRLTVL.

Many counts were recorded for this clonotype. The CDR3 loop reads CASSPQASSYNEQFF. CDR3 DNA sequence: TGTGCCAGCAGCCCCCAAGCGAGCTCCTACAATGAGCAGTTCTTC. This sequence joins TRBV28 and TRBJ2-1; D uncertain. The V end was cut by 6 bases, the J end by 0 bases, with 12 bases between. This CDR3 has 15 amino acids. Germline V CDR1 and CDR2: MDHEN, SYDVKM. The whole variable domain, remainder taken from reference TRBV28 and TRBJ2-1, is DVKVTQSSRYLVKRTGEKVFLECVQDMDHENMFWYRQDPGLGLRLIYFSYDVKMKEKGDIPEGYSVSREKKERFSLILESASTNQTSMYLCASSPQASSYNEQFFGPGTRLTVL.

This clonotype was seen ten or more times. The DNA of the CDR3 is TGTGCCAGCATCCTAGGGGGAACTTACAATGAGCAGTTCTTC. Its protein is CASILGGTYNEQFF. This chain links TRBV7-2 with TRBJ2-1; possibly TRBD1 for D (6 bases). Germline V gene data show CDR1 as SGHTA and CDR2 as FQGNSA. Trimming pared 7 bases from V and 4 bases from J, leaving 14 bases between. This CDR3 contains 14 residues.

This clonotype has ten or more counts. This chain joins TRBV6-5 and TRBJ2-7; 8 bases fit TRBD2. The CDR3 has 15 residues. Unmatched junction bases numbered 10, after V lost 8 bases and J lost 1 base. CDR1 and CDR2 (germline): MNHEY, SVGAGI. CDR3 amino acids: CASAGLAGASYEQYF. The DNA of the CDR3 is TGTGCCAGCGCTGGGCTAGCGGGTGCATCCTACGAGCAGTACTTC.

In this sample, this clonotype turned up many times. The rearrangement links TRBV4-1 to TRBJ2-2; no firm D call. This CDR3 is built from 15 residues. Between the trimmed V and J ends, which lost 1 base and 1 base, there was a span of 7 bases. CDR1 and CDR2 from the germline V gene are MGHRA and YSYEKL. CDR3 protein: CASSQGLMNTGELFF. CDR3 coding DNA: TGCGCCAGCAGCCAAGGACTCATGAACACCGGGGAGCTGTTTTTT.

This clonotype was counted many times. This chain joins TRBV12-3 or TRBV12-4 and TRBJ1-2; D gene uncertain. There are 13 residues in the CDR3. Trimming took off 2 bases at V and 4 bases at J, with 8 bases between the two ends. Here the CDR3 reads CASSLRGPYGYTF. Written as DNA, the CDR3 is TGTGCCAGCAGTTTACGCGGTCCCTATGGCTACACCTTC.

This clonotype was seen many times. The chain links TRBV5-1 to TRBJ2-7; D is ambiguous. CDR1 is SGHRS and CDR2 is YFSETQ in the germline V gene. Trimming removed 2 bases at V and 4 bases at J, with 10 bases between. The CDR3 has 13 residues. The DNA of the CDR3 is TGCGCCAGCAGCTTACCATCCAATTACGAGCAGTACTTC. Encoded protein: CASSLPSNYEQYF.

V is TRBV10-1 and J is TRBJ2-1; 8 bases agree with TRBD1. Per the germline V gene, CDR1 is WNHNN and CDR2 is SYGVQD (reference sequence). Trimming removed 4 bases from V and 4 bases from J; junction bases left unmatched: 15. The CDR3 is 18 amino acids. CDR3 DNA: TGCGCCAGCAGTGGACAAAACCCGGGACAGGAGAAATACAATGAGCAGTTCTTC. Protein product: CASSGQNPGQEKYNEQFF.

This clonotype has at least ten counts. V and J are TRBV28 and TRBJ2-6; no firm D call. The ends were cut back, 7 bases at V and 0 bases at J, with 13 bases in the middle. CDR1 is MDHEN and CDR2 is SYDVKM in the germline V gene. This CDR3 has 16 residues. The CDR3 DNA reads TGTGCCAGCACCCAAATTGGGAACTCTGGGGCCAACGTCCTGACTTTC. Its protein is CASTQIGNSGANVLTF.

Many counts were recorded for this clonotype. This chain connects TRBV14 to TRBJ2-1, with 13 bases that match TRBD2. Unmatched junction bases numbered 7, after V lost 6 bases and J lost 8 bases. The CDR3 covers 15 residues. Germline values: CDR1 SGHDN, CDR2 FVKESK. The CDR3 DNA is TGTGCCAGCAGGCGGACTAGCGGGAGTAGGGATGAGCAGTTCTTC. It translates to CASRRTSGSRDEQFF. Full variable domain (missing parts from reference TRBV14 and TRBJ2-1): EAGVTQFPSHSVIEKGQTVTLRCDPISGHDNLYWYRRVMGKEIKFLLHFVKESKQDESGMPNNRFLAERTGGTYSTLKVQPAELEDSGVYFCASRRTSGSRDEQFFGPGTRLTVL.